This TCR beta chain originates from a study of T cell clonotyping in hematopoietic cell transplantation. Looking at the study overall: Cytoreduction preceded collection of pretransplant recipient samples.

Data came from immunoSEQ multiplex PCR; TCRdb stores just in-frame clones and leaves some out. The table has about 29,000 clones, 70% to 80% seen once; the top ten hold less than 7.5%. This clone was seen a handful of times. Its specificity is not known. Time point in this sample: recipient sample about 28 days before transplant, after cytoreduction. Overall study results and limits: Pathologically expanded recipient clonotypes increased progressively from day 30 to day 180 as diversity fell. Few recipient clonotypes overlapped donors; over 95% were de novo at given depth.

The input for sequencing was peripheral blood mononuclear cells, taken before stem cell transplant. The origin of this receptor is a woman aged 30 to 39 with chronic myeloid leukemia. Some clones in this sample may be carry-over from other donors' samples.

CDR3 coding DNA: TGTGCCAGCAGTGAAATGCAACCGAGGAAGTACTTC. It specifies CASSEMQPRKYF. The rearrangement uses TRBV6-1 and TRBJ2-7; D gene ambiguous. V lost 2 bases, J lost 11 bases, and 13 bases lay in between. CDR1 is MNHNS, CDR2 SASEGT, per germline. The CDR3 runs to 12 residues.